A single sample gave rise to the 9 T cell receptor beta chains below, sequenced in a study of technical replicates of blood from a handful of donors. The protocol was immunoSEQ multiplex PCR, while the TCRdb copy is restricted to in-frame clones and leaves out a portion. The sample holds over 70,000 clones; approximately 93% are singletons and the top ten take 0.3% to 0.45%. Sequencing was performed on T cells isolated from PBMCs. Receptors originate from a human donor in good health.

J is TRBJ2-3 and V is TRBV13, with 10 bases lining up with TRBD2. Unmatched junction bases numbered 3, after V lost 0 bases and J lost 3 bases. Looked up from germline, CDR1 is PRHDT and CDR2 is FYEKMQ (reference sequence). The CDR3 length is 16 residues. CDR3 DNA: TGTGCCAGCAGCTTAGGTCTAGCGGGAGTTACAGATACGCAGTATTTT. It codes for CASSLGLAGVTDTQYF.

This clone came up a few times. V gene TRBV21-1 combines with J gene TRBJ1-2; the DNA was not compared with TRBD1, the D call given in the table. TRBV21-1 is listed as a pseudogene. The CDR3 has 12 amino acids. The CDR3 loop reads CASSKEGDGYTF. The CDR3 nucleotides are TGTGCCAGCAGCAAAGAAGGGGATGGCTACACCTTC.

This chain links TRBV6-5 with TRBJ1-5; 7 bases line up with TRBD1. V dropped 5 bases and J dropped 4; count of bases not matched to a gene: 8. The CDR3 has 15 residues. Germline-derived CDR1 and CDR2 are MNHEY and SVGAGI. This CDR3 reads CASSMDRWSNQPQHF. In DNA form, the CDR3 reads TGTGCCAGCAGTATGGACAGGTGGTCGAATCAGCCCCAGCATTTT.

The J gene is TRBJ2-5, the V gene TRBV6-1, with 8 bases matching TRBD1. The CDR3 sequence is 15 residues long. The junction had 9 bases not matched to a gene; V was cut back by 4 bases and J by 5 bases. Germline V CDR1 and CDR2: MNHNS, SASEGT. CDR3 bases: TGTGCCAGCAGTGGCCGGACAGGGACGGGGGAGACCCAGTACTTC. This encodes CASSGRTGTGETQYF.

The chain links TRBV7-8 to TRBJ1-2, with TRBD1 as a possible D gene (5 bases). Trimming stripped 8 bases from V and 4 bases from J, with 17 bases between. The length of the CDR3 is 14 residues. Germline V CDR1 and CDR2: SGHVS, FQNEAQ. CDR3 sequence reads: CASRLGGTSYGYTF. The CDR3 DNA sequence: TGTGCCAGCCGTCTCGGGGGGACTTCCTATGGCTACACCTTC.

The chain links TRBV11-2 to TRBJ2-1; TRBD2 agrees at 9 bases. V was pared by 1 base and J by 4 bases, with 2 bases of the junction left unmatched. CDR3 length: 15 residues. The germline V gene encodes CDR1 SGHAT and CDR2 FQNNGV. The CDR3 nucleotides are TGTGCCAGCAGCTTAGGGGCGGGAGGGTACAATGAGCAGTTCTTC. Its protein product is CASSLGAGGYNEQFF.

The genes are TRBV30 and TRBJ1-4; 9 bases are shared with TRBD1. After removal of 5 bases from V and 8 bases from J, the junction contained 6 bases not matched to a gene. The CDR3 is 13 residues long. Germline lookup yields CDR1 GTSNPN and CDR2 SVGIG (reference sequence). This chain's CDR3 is CAWDRDREEKLFF. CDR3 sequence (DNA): TGTGCCTGGGATCGGGACAGGGAAGAAAAACTGTTTTTT.

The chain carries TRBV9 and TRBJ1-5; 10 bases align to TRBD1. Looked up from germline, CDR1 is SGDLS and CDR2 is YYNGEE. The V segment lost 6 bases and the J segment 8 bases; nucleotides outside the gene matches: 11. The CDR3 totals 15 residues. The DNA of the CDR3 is TGTGCCAGCAACCGACAGGGGGCGCTCATGGAGCCCCAGCATTTT. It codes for CASNRQGALMEPQHF.

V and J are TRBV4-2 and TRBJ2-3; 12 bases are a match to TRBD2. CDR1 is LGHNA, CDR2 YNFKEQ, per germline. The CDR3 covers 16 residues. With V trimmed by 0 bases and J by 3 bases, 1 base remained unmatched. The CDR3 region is CASSQDLAGGTDTQYF. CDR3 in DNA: TGTGCCAGCAGCCAAGATCTAGCGGGAGGGACAGATACGCAGTATTTT.